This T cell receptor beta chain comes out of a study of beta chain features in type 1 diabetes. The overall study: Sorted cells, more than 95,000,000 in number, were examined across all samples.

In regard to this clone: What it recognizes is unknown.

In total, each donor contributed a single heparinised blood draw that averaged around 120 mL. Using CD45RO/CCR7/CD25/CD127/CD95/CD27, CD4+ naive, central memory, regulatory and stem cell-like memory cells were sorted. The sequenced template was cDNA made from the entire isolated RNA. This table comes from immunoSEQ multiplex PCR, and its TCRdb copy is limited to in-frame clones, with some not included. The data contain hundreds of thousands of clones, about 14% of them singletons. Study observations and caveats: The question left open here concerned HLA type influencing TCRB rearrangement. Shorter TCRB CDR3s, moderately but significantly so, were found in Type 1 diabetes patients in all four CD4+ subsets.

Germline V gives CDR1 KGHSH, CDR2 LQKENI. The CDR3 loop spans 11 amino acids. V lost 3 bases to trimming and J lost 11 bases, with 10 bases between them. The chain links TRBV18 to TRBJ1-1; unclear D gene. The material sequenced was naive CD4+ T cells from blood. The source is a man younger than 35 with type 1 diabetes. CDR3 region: CASSPGRVAFF. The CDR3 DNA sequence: TGTGCCAGCTCACCGGGGAGGGTGGCTTTCTTT.